Below, one T cell receptor (beta chain) is given with its context. Trimming shortened V by 6 bases and J by 5 bases, and 14 bases separated the two germline ends. Germline V lookup: CDR1 MDHEN, CDR2 SYDVKM. This CDR3 is built from 14 residues. This specimen belongs to a study of blood T cell repertoires in COVID-19. Using immunoSEQ multiplex PCR, the repertoire was profiled, and TCRdb retains in-frame clones only, with some absent. Among about 90,000 clones, less than 95% were seen once, and the ten largest hold around 2.5%. The receptor was isolated from a human donor with active COVID-19. The donor label of this sample is uncertain. Sequenced: peripheral blood. The chain carries TRBV28 and TRBJ1-5; D not resolved. CDR3 residues: CASRDPGRYQPQHF. CDR3 DNA: TGTGCCAGCAGAGACCCGGGGAGGTATCAGCCCCAGCATTTT.